This T cell receptor (beta chain) is drawn from a study of beta chain features in type 1 diabetes. Study in general: Regarding age, gender and cell yields, patients proved similar to healthy donors. Sorted cells examined across all samples numbered 107,917,701. Regarding the study as a whole: In every one of the four CD4+ subsets, TCRB CDR3s were moderately but significantly shorter in Type 1 diabetes patients. Whether HLA type affects TCRB rearrangement stayed undetermined in the present work. It was among patients, rather than healthy donors, that naive, central memory and Treg TCRB repertoires appeared more similar.

Note on this clone: Its antigen is not known.

CDR1 is SGHTA, CDR2 FQGNSA, per germline. V dropped 7 bases and J dropped 3; count of bases not matched to a gene: 6. This CDR3 is built from 14 residues. As every portion of the isolated RNA was reverse transcribed, the sequencing read expressed TCRB transcripts. Libraries were prepared by immunoSEQ multiplex PCR; TCRdb keeps only in-frame clonotypes and omits some of them. The sample has a few hundred thousand clones, around 20% seen once. Sequenced input: naive CD4+ T cells from blood. This clonotype originated in a middle-aged woman with type 1 diabetes. The chain employs TRBV7-2 and TRBJ1-1, with 9 positions matching TRBD1. CDR3 in amino acids: CASTWDRDDTEAFF. The CDR3 nucleotides are TGTGCCAGCACCTGGGACAGGGACGACACTGAAGCTTTCTTT.